The next 9 T cell receptor beta chains were all read from a single sample in a study of blood T cell repertoires in COVID-19. Sequenced by immunoSEQ multiplex PCR; TCRdb stores in-frame clones only, minus some. The sample comprises about 3,700 clones, around 75% of which are singletons, and roughly 47% rests with the top ten. Sequenced material: peripheral blood. The receptors were sampled from a human donor in a cohort sampled during active COVID-19.

The genes are TRBV28 and TRBJ1-1; TRBD1 is a possible D gene (5 bases). CDR1 and CDR2 from the germline V gene are MDHEN and SYDVKM. The V and J ends lost 5 bases and 4 bases respectively, with 11 bases between them. This CDR3 is built from 13 residues. The CDR3 reads CASSADSITEAFF. The CDR3 coding sequence is TGTGCCAGCAGTGCAGACAGTATCACTGAAGCTTTCTTT.

The chain uses TRBV2 and TRBJ2-5, with 10 bases identical to TRBD1. The CDR3 runs 15 residues. J was trimmed by 3 bases and V by 5 bases; bases with no gene match: 6. The germline V gene encodes CDR1 SNHLY and CDR2 FYNNEI. The CDR3 DNA reads as TGTGCCAGCAGTCAACGGACAGGGGGGAAAGAGACCCAGTACTTC. This encodes CASSQRTGGKETQYF.

The table lists this clone with a count of one. The chain employs TRBV14 and TRBJ2-3; TRBD2 might be the D (5 bases). V dropped 4 bases and J dropped 1 base, with 12 bases sitting between them. The CDR3 totals 15 residues. Per germline, CDR1 SGHDN and CDR2 FVKESK. This CDR3 is CASSLYGLRTDTQYF. The CDR3 DNA reads TGTGCCAGCAGCCTATACGGACTCCGCACAGATACGCAGTATTTT.

The count of this clone is one. The chain carries TRBV11-1 and TRBJ2-7, with 7 bases that match TRBD1. CDR3 length equals 14 residues. Per germline, CDR1 SGHAT and CDR2 FQDESV (reference sequence). J lost 2 bases, V lost 7 bases, and 8 bases had no gene match. In DNA form, the CDR3 reads TGTGCCAGCACAAATTACAGGGGCCCCTACGAGCAGTACTTC. Residues: CASTNYRGPYEQYF.

This clone is medium-sized in the sample. V gene TRBV28 combines with J gene TRBJ2-2, with TRBD1 matching over 8 bases. J lost 6 bases, V lost 5 bases, and 8 bases had no gene match. The germline V gene encodes CDR1 MDHEN and CDR2 SYDVKM. The CDR3 contains 15 residues. The CDR3 coding sequence is TGTGCCAGCAGTCCCTCTACAGGGGGGCCCGGGGAGCTGTTTTTT. Translating it yields CASSPSTGGPGELFF.

The chain couples TRBV5-1 to TRBJ2-7; 9 positions agree with TRBD2. Germline V gene data show CDR1 as SGHRS and CDR2 as YFSETQ. The CDR3 covers 16 residues. Trimming at V came to 4 bases and at J to 6 bases, leaving 14 bases not matched to a gene. DNA of the CDR3: TGCGCCAGCAGCCCGGAGCTGACTAGCGGTACTCGCGAGCAGTACTTC. Its protein product is CASSPELTSGTREQYF.

This clone is a singleton in its sample. The V and J genes are TRBV4-1 and TRBJ2-5, with 13 nucleotides matching TRBD2. Looked up from germline, CDR1 is MGHRA and CDR2 is YSYEKL. Unmatched junction bases numbered 11, after V lost 0 bases and J lost 4 bases. The CDR3 consists of 19 residues. The DNA of the CDR3 is TGCGCCAGCAGCCAAGAAGTCACTAGCGGGAGGGCCGTAGGAGAGACCCAGTACTTC. This translates into CASSQEVTSGRAVGETQYF.

The chain couples TRBV6-4 to TRBJ2-2; D unresolved. The V gene's germline CDR1 is MRHNA and CDR2 SNTAGT. Trimming left V 3 bases short and J 4 bases short, with 9 bases between. The CDR3 covers 14 residues. CDR3 DNA sequence: TGTGCCAGCAGTGATGGAGACGCCACCGGGGAGCTGTTTTTT. It yields the protein CASSDGDATGELFF.

By sample share, this clone is medium-sized. The chain joins TRBV6-4 to TRBJ2-3, with D unclear. The germline CDR1 and CDR2 sequences are MRHNA and SNTAGT. The V end lost 0 bases, the J end lost 5 bases, and 12 bases lay between the germline ends. The CDR3 runs to 15 residues. The CDR3 region is CASSDSAGSQDTQYF. The DNA for the CDR3 is TGTGCCAGCAGTGACTCGGCAGGTTCACAAGATACGCAGTATTTT.